This record looks at one TCR beta chain sequence and its context. The CDR3 totals 14 residues. Germline CDR1 and CDR2: MNHEY and SVGEGT. Trimming took 4 bases from V and 8 from J; bases not matched to a gene: 3. Original data processing: Reference gene primer amplification yielded estimated nucleated cell counts. Sequenced by immunoSEQ multiplex PCR; TCRdb stores in-frame clones only, minus some. V, J and clone size are those of that table, while D and trimming were read from the DNA. The repertoire consists of more than 300,000 clones, with roughly 86% occurring once and the leading ten covering about 10%. This entry comes from a study of blood T cell repertoires in COVID-19.

The sample comprised peripheral blood. This chain links TRBV6-2 or TRBV6-3 with TRBJ1-6; 9 bases are a match to TRBD1. The TCR was taken from a woman in her 30s with COVID-19, enrolled during active disease. CDR3 DNA: TGTGCCAGCAGTTCCGGGACAGGGTATTCACCCCTCCACTTT. It is translated as CASSSGTGYSPLHF.